The rows below give T cell receptor beta chains drawn from one sample of a study of blood T cells in healthy people across ages. Via MiXCR, TCRdb re-called the 5' RACE reads, giving one row per CDR3 protein. The profile covers roughly 900,000 distinct CDR3 sequences, with 29% appearing a single time and roughly a sixth taken by the ten largest. The source material was blood. The receptors were sampled from an elderly woman in good health. Each CDR3 is given with its conserved first and last residue. The D gene is left open where the match is weak. Only some rows state a clone size, as once, few, many or a class for expanded clones.

cdr3_nt cdr3_aa v_call clone_size d_call j_call
TGCGCCAGCCGGACAGGACTAAACTATAATTCACCCCTCCACTTT CASRTGLNYNSPLHF TRBV5-1 . TRBD1 TRBJ1-6
TGTGCCAGCAGGGGAGCGGTTTCCTACAATGAGCAGTTCTTC CASRGAVSYNEQFF TRBV12-3/TRBV12-4 many . TRBJ2-1
TGCAGTGCAGCGAGCGGGGGGGGCTACGAGCAGTACTTC CSAASGGGYEQYF TRBV20-1 . TRBD2 TRBJ2-7
TGTGCCACCCGCGAAAGGGAGGTTGCAGATACGCAGTATTTT CATREREVADTQYF TRBV2 many . TRBJ2-3
TGCGCCAGCAAAGAAGACTTAACACCCGGGGAGCTGTTTTTT CASKEDLTPGELFF TRBV10-1 few . TRBJ2-2
TGTGCCAGCAGCACGTGGACAGGGGTTGTTTTGACTGAAGCTTTCTTT CASSTWTGVVLTEAFF TRBV11-2 . TRBD1 TRBJ1-1
TGTGCCTGGAGTGTTAGAGGGTTCGGCAATCAGCCCCAGCATTTT CAWSVRGFGNQPQHF TRBV30 many . TRBJ1-5
TGCGCCAGCAGCTACGGACAGAGGAGTTCACCCCTCCACTTT CASSYGQRSSPLHF TRBV5-1 . . TRBJ1-6
TGCAGTGCGCCCGGGGGACAGGGGAAATACGAGCAGTACTTC CSAPGGQGKYEQYF TRBV20-1 many TRBD1 TRBJ2-7
TGCAGCGTTGCGGGGAGTAGCACAGATACGCAGTATTTT CSVAGSSTDTQYF TRBV29-1 . . TRBJ2-3
TGTGCCAGCAGTTCCTGGACTAGCCGGGGGGCGGAAGATGCGCAGTATTTT CASSSWTSRGAEDAQYF TRBV12-3/TRBV12-4 . TRBD2 TRBJ2-3
TGTGCCAGCAACCGGGGGGCAGCCAAAAACATTCAGTACTTC CASNRGAAKNIQYF TRBV6-2/TRBV6-3 many . TRBJ2-4
TGCGCCAGCAGCCAAGATTGGGGGTCGGAAGCCAAAAACATTCAGTACTTC CASSQDWGSEAKNIQYF TRBV4-3 many . TRBJ2-4
TGTGCCTGGACCGGGGGGGTAGGGGAGCAGTTCTTC CAWTGGVGEQFF TRBV30 few TRBD2 TRBJ2-1
TGTGCCAGCAGCTTAGGGGGGACACTCTCCTACGAGCAGTACTTC CASSLGGTLSYEQYF TRBV7-9 many . TRBJ2-7
TGTGCCAGCAGAAGCGGGACAGGGGATTTAGAGACCCAGTACTTC CASRSGTGDLETQYF TRBV7-8 . TRBD1 TRBJ2-5
TGTGCCAGCAGCTTAGACACAGTGGCCGGTGAAGCTTTCTTT CASSLDTVAGEAFF TRBV11-2 many . TRBJ1-1
TGTGCCAGTAGCGGGGGACGGGACAGTAACTATGGCTACACCTTC CASSGGRDSNYGYTF TRBV19 . TRBD1 TRBJ1-2
TGTGCCACCAGTGAACGGGAGCGGGGCACAGATACGCAGTATTTT CATSERERGTDTQYF TRBV24-1 . . TRBJ2-3
TGTGCCAGCAGCTTAGGGGGGGCAATCTACAATGAGCAGTTCTTC CASSLGGAIYNEQFF TRBV7-9 . . TRBJ2-1
TGTGCCAGCCGTACCGGGGGCGGGGAGACCCAGTACTTC CASRTGGGETQYF TRBV6-5 many . TRBJ2-5
TGTGCCAGCAGATCTCAGGGGGGAAGAGAGACCCAGTACTTC CASRSQGGRETQYF TRBV6-6 many . TRBJ2-5
TGTGCCAGCAGCTTAGATACAGGGCCTGATGGCTACACCTTC CASSLDTGPDGYTF TRBV7-9 many . TRBJ1-2
TGCAGTGCTAGCTGGGGTTTAGGGTCGGTCAATGAGCAGTTCTTC CSASWGLGSVNEQFF TRBV20-1 few . TRBJ2-1
TGTGCCAGCACCTACGGGACGGGAGGCCATGAGCAGTTCTTC CASTYGTGGHEQFF TRBV7-9 many TRBD2 TRBJ2-1
TGTGCCAGCAGCCGTACTAGCGGGGGGTCCTACGAGCAGTACTTC CASSRTSGGSYEQYF TRBV7-2 few TRBD2 TRBJ2-7
TGTGCCAGCAGCTTGATCCCCGGCCAGCACGTTGAGCAGTTCTTC CASSLIPGQHVEQFF TRBV5-8 few . TRBJ2-1
TGCAGCGTTGAAGATCTGGGTTACAATGAGCAGTTCTTC CSVEDLGYNEQFF TRBV29-1 . . TRBJ2-1
TGTGCCAGTAGTACTACAGGGGTATCTGGGGCCAACGTCCTGACTTTC CASSTTGVSGANVLTF TRBV19 few TRBD1 TRBJ2-6
TGTGCCAGCAGCCATCGGACAGGGCACTACCGAAACACTGAAGCTTTCTTT CASSHRTGHYRNTEAFF TRBV3-1 . TRBD1 TRBJ1-1
TGCGCCAGCAGCCAAGATTACGGGACTCATGGTTACAATGAGCGGTTCTTC CASSQDYGTHGYNERFF TRBV4-3 . . TRBJ2-1
TGCGCCAGCAGCCCCGGACAGGGCTACAATGAGCAGTTCTTC CASSPGQGYNEQFF TRBV5-1 many TRBD1 TRBJ2-1
TGTGCCAGCAGCCAACAGGACCTTAATGAAAAACTGTTTTTT CASSQQDLNEKLFF TRBV3-1 few . TRBJ1-4
TGTGCCAGCAGTTTGCGACTAGCGGAGTACAATGAGCAGTTCTTC CASSLRLAEYNEQFF TRBV6-5 . TRBD2 TRBJ2-1
TGTGCCAGCTGCTCTGGGGCCAACGTCCTGACTTTC CASCSGANVLTF TRBV12-3/TRBV12-4 many . TRBJ2-6
TGTGCCAGCAGTCAGATGGGACTTGAAAAACTGTTTTTT CASSQMGLEKLFF TRBV12-3/TRBV12-4 many . TRBJ1-4
TGTGCCAGCAGCGACTTCGGGTCGGGGGCCAAAAACATTCAGTACTTC CASSDFGSGAKNIQYF TRBV7-2 many . TRBJ2-4
TGTGCCGGCGGGTTGGGGAGGGGCTACGAGCAGTACTTC CAGGLGRGYEQYF TRBV7-8 few TRBD2 TRBJ2-7
TGTGCCAGCAGCTTAGTTACCCACATACGCTACAATGAGCAGTTCTTC CASSLVTHIRYNEQFF TRBV11-2 . . TRBJ2-1
TGTGCCAGCAAGGGTTGGCGGGGGGGCATCACAGATACGCAGTATTTT CASKGWRGGITDTQYF TRBV6-2/TRBV6-3 . TRBD2 TRBJ2-3
TGTGCCAGCAGTTTAGGGACGGTGAATACGCAGTATTTT CASSLGTVNTQYF TRBV12-3/TRBV12-4 many . TRBJ2-3
TGCGCCAGCAGCTCCCACATAGCGGGGGGGAGCACAGATACGCAGTATTTT CASSSHIAGGSTDTQYF TRBV5-1 . TRBD2 TRBJ2-3
TGTGCCAGCAACCCGCGAGGAGTCGGGGCGGATGTGGAGTATTTT CASNPRGVGADVEYF TRBV12-3/TRBV12-4 . . TRBJ2-3
TGTGCCACTTCAGGGACTGGGGCCAACGTCCTGACTTTC CATSGTGANVLTF TRBV7-9 many . TRBJ2-6
TGTGCCAGCGTGTATTCGGATACGCAGTATTTT CASVYSDTQYF TRBV12-3/TRBV12-4 . . TRBJ2-3
TGTGCCAGCAGCTTAGCTTTTATAGGGGTGGCAACTACTTCCTACGAGCAGTACTTC CASSLAFIGVATTSYEQYF TRBV7-9 many . TRBJ2-7
TGTGCCAGCAGCTTTAAGCGGGGGGGATACAATGAGCAGTTCTTC CASSFKRGGYNEQFF TRBV7-9 many TRBD2 TRBJ2-1
TGTGCCAGTAGTAGATTGGGGGTTAATGAAAAACTGTTTTTT CASSRLGVNEKLFF TRBV19 once . TRBJ1-4
TGTGCCAGCAGCTCATCCGGACAGGGGCTAGGAGAGACCCAGTACTTC CASSSSGQGLGETQYF TRBV7-2 . TRBD1 TRBJ2-5
TGTGCCAGCAGTGACATTCCCTCGACCGGGGAGCTGTTTTTT CASSDIPSTGELFF TRBV25-1 . . TRBJ2-2
TGTGCCAGCAGCTTGGCCGGACCAGCAGTAAATGAGCAGTTCTTC CASSLAGPAVNEQFF TRBV5-4 . . TRBJ2-1
TGTGCCATCAGATCCAGGGGAGCTAACTATGGCTACACCTTC CAIRSRGANYGYTF TRBV10-3 many . TRBJ1-2
TGTGCCAGCAGCTCCGGACAGGGAATAGAGACCCAGTACTTC CASSSGQGIETQYF TRBV5-5 many TRBD1 TRBJ2-5
TGTGCCAGCAGAACAGTGGGGGTGACTGAAGCTTTCTTT CASRTVGVTEAFF TRBV5-4 few . TRBJ1-1
TGCAGCGTTGTACAGGGGTCTTCTAATCAGCCCCAGCATTTT CSVVQGSSNQPQHF TRBV29-1 . TRBD1 TRBJ1-5
TGTGCCAGCAGCCAATCGATGAGGGGGGATGGCTACACCTTC CASSQSMRGDGYTF TRBV16 few . TRBJ1-2
TGTGCCAGCAGCTTGGCCTGGACAGGGGCCACTTGGGGATTCACCGGGGAGCTGTTTTTT CASSLAWTGATWGFTGELFF TRBV5-6 few TRBD1 TRBJ2-2